This TCR beta chain was observed in a study of cytomegalovirus exposure and HLA in healthy donors. Study results and caveats: Later, an analysis found that TCR clusters from the first cohort tended to co-occur in the roughly 130 validation repertoires. The study put 150 to 200 TCR beta chains on its list as cytomegalovirus-associated. There were some public TCRs occurring in many donors, but most TCR sequences were rare.

V was shortened by 2 bases and J by 0 bases, with 13 bases between the two germline ends. CDR1 is SGHRS, CDR2 YFSETQ, per germline. CDR3 length equals 16 residues. The assay was immunoSEQ multiplex PCR, and TCRdb's table has in-frame clones only and misses some. The sample shows tens of thousands of clones, approximately 95% of them seen only once. Of note for this clone: Its target is unknown.

The sequence was collected from a woman between 18 and 29 years old in good health and CMV-seropositive. The rearrangement links TRBV5-1 to TRBJ2-3; perhaps TRBD2 as D (5 bases). The sample was PBMCs. The CDR3 protein is CASSLGGSVSTDTQYF. CDR3 nucleotide sequence: TGCGCCAGCAGCTTAGGTGGTAGCGTCAGCACAGATACGCAGTATTTT. The full variable domain, completed using reference TRBV5-1 and TRBJ2-3, is KAGVTQTPRYLIKTRGQQVTLSCSPISGHRSVSWYQQTPGQGLQFLFEYFSETQRNKGNFPGRFSGRQFSNSRSEMNVSTLELGDSALYLCASSLGGSVSTDTQYFGPGTRLTVL.